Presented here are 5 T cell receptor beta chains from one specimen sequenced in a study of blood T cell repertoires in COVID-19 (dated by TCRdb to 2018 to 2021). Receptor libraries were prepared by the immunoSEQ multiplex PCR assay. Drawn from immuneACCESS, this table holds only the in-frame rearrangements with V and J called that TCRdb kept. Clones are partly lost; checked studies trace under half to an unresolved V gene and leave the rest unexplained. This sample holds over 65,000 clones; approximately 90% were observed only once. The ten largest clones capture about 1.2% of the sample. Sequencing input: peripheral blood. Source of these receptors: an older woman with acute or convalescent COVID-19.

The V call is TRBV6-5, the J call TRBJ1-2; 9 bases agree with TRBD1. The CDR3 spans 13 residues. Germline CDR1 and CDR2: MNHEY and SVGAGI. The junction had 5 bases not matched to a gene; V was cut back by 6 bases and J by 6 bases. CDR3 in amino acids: CASRRTGGHGYTF. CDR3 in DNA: TGTGCCAGCAGACGAACAGGGGGCCATGGCTACACCTTC.

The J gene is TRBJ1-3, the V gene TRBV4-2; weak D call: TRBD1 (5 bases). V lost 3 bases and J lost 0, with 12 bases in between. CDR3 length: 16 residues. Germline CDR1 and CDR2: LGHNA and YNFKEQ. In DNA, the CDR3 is TGTGCCAGCAGCCAGGAAGAACAGGTCTCTGGAAACACCATATATTTT. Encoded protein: CASSQEEQVSGNTIYF.

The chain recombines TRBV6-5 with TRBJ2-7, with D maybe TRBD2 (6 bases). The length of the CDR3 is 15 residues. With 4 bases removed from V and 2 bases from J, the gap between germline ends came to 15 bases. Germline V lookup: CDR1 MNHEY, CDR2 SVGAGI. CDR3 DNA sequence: TGTGCCAGCAGTTCAGAGGCGGGGACCACCTACGAGCAGTACGTC. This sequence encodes CASSSEAGTTYEQYV.

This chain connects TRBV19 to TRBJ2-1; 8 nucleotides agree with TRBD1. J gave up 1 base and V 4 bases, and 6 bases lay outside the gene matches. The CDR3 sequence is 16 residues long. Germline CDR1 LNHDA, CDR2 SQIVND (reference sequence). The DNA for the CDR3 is TGTGCCAGTAGTACACCCGGACAGGGATCCTACAATGAGCAGTTCTTC. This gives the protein CASSTPGQGSYNEQFF.

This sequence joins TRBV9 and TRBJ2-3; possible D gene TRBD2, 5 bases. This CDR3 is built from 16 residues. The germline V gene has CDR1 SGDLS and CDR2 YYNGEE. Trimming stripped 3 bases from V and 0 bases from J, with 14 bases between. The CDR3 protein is CASSAGLKGSTDTQYF. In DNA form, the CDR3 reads TGTGCCAGCAGCGCCGGACTTAAAGGGAGCACAGATACGCAGTATTTT.